The 25 T cell receptor beta chains given below trace back to one sample, sequenced in a study of T cells after yellow fever vaccination. Via MiXCR, TCRdb re-called the 5' RACE reads, giving one row per CDR3 protein. The sample records around 30,000 distinct CDR3 sequences, roughly 6.3% being singletons. The source was PBMCs, either bulk or a sorted T-cell subset (CD4+, CD8+, memory, or dextramer-sorted; not recorded which), collected on the day of the yellow fever booster vaccination. The receptors originated from a man aged 25-40 years who received the YFV17D yellow fever vaccine.

This clonotype was observed a handful of times. This chain connects TRBV7-2 to TRBJ2-7, with D unclear. Germline-derived CDR1 and CDR2 are SGHTA and FQGNSA. Trimming took 6 bases from V and 5 from J, leaving 11 bases between them. The CDR3 spans 12 residues. CDR3 protein: CASSHASDEQYF. The DNA for the CDR3 is TGTGCCAGCAGTCACGCCTCTGACGAGCAGTACTTC.

With regard to this clonotype: This may stem from a read error, because a much larger clone lies one nucleotide away. V is TRBV12-3 or TRBV12-4 and J is TRBJ2-1, with a weak D call TRBD2 (5 bases). V lost 7 bases and J 8 bases, leaving 30 bases between the germline ends. The length of the CDR3 is 18 residues. The CDR3 nucleotides are TGTGCCAGCAATCCTCCTCAGGCTAGTTCGCACCCGGACTATGAGCAGTTCTTC. Translating it yields CASNPPQASSHPDYEQFF.

The chain employs TRBV5-2 and TRBJ2-6; TRBD1 was called by the table and not checked on the DNA. TRBV5-2 is a listed pseudogene. The CDR3 length is 17 residues. Here the CDR3 reads CASGTGTVSSGANVLTF. CDR3 DNA: TGTGCCAGCGGCACCGGGACGGTCAGCTCTGGGGCCAACGTCCTGACTTTC.

This clonotype was detected many times. The chain uses TRBV14 and TRBJ2-1; D unresolved. With 5 bases removed from V and 7 bases from J, the gap between germline ends came to 12 bases. This CDR3 has 13 amino acids. Per germline, CDR1 SGHDN and CDR2 FVKESK. The CDR3 DNA reads TGTGCCAGCAGCTTCAACTTTGAGAATGAGCAGTTCTTC. This sequence encodes CASSFNFENEQFF. The entire variable domain, with the rest obtained from reference TRBV14 and TRBJ2-1, is as follows: EAGVTQFPSHSVIEKGQTVTLRCDPISGHDNLYWYRRVMGKEIKFLLHFVKESKQDESGMPNNRFLAERTGGTYSTLKVQPAELEDSGVYFCASSFNFENEQFFGPGTRLTVL.

This clonotype was detected a few times. V is TRBV4-2 and J is TRBJ1-2; a weak D match, TRBD1 (6 bases). The V and J ends lost 2 bases and 4 bases respectively, with 14 bases between them. This CDR3 is built from 15 residues. The germline CDR1 and CDR2 sequences are LGHNA and YNFKEQ. As DNA, the CDR3 is TGTGCCAGCAGCCAACAGACAGGAACACTCTATGGCTACACCTTC. Translated: CASSQQTGTLYGYTF.

This chain links TRBV19 with TRBJ2-5; D gene unclear. CDR3 length: 13 amino acids. Trimming removed 3 bases from V and 2 bases from J, with 7 bases in between. Germline V gene data show CDR1 as LNHDA and CDR2 as SQIVND (reference sequence). This CDR3 is CASSMRRQETQYF. CDR3 in DNA: TGTGCCAGTAGTATGCGGAGACAAGAGACCCAGTACTTC.

In this sample, this clonotype turned up many times. The V and J genes are TRBV18 and TRBJ2-1; 7 bases map to TRBD1. The V gene end was trimmed by 5 bases and the J gene end by 10 bases; junction bases not matched to a gene: 11. The V gene's germline CDR1 is KGHSH and CDR2 LQKENI. This CDR3 region has 14 residues. CDR3 protein: CASSSVTGKIEQFF. The CDR3 DNA sequence: TGTGCCAGCTCAAGTGTGACAGGGAAAATCGAGCAGTTCTTC.

This clonotype was picked up a small number of times. The V call is TRBV7-2, the J call TRBJ1-5; perhaps TRBD1 as D (5 bases). Germline V gene sequence: CDR1 SGHTA, CDR2 FQGNSA. The CDR3 extends over 16 amino acids. The germline V and J ends were trimmed by 1 base and 7 bases, with 17 bases remaining between them. CDR3 in amino acids: CASSLVPGRDGQPQHF. CDR3 nucleotides: TGTGCCAGCAGCTTAGTCCCAGGGAGAGACGGCCAGCCCCAGCATTTT.

As regards this clonotype: With a much larger clone just one base away, this may be a read error. The chain uses TRBV6-1 and TRBJ1-5; 7 bases line up with TRBD1. This CDR3 region has 14 residues. Germline V gives CDR1 MNHNS, CDR2 SASEGT. The CDR3 protein is CASRLRGDNQTQHF. In nucleotides, the CDR3 is TGTGCCAGCAGACTCAGGGGGGACAATCAGACCCAGCATTTT.

This clonotype showed up many times. V usage is TRBV5-1 and J usage is TRBJ2-7; D could derive from TRBD1 or TRBD2 (5 bases each). Per the germline V gene, CDR1 is SGHRS and CDR2 is YFSETQ. The V end lost 1 base, the J end lost 9 bases, and 20 bases lay between the germline ends. This CDR3 has 15 amino acids. The CDR3 region is CASSLNAGDQTWQYF. The CDR3 coding sequence is TGCGCCAGCAGCTTGAACGCCGGGGACCAGACTTGGCAGTACTTC.

This clonotype has at least ten counts. This chain uses TRBV7-2 with TRBJ2-7, with D unresolved. The ends were cut back, 1 base at V and 0 bases at J, with 4 bases in the middle. The CDR3 is made up of 13 amino acids. CDR1 is SGHTA, CDR2 FQGNSA, per germline. The CDR3 sequence: CASSLGISYEQYF. As DNA, the CDR3 is TGTGCCAGCAGCTTAGGGATCTCCTACGAGCAGTACTTC.

This clonotype was observed many times. The chain uses TRBV20-1 and TRBJ1-2; TRBD1 matches 9 bases. Trimming cost V 6 bases and J 3 bases; bases outside gene matches: 5. The CDR3 totals 13 residues. Germline V gene sequence: CDR1 DFQATT, CDR2 SNEGSKA (reference sequence). CDR3 in amino acids: CSAPRDRDYGYTF. CDR3 bases: TGCAGTGCCCCTAGGGACAGGGACTATGGCTACACCTTC.

This clonotype showed up just a few times. The rearrangement joins TRBV20-1 to TRBJ2-3; perhaps D is TRBD1 or TRBD2 (5 bases each). V lost 5 bases to trimming and J lost 4 bases, with 16 bases between them. There are 14 residues in the CDR3. Germline loops: CDR1 DFQATT, CDR2 SNEGSKA (reference sequence). This CDR3 reads CSAGQPGIPDTQYF. CDR3 bases: TGCAGTGCTGGACAACCGGGAATACCAGATACGCAGTATTTT.

This chain's CDR3 is CASSEEGRPAYNEQFF. For the CDR3, the DNA is TGTGCCAGCAGTGAAGAAGGCCGGCCGGCTTACAATGAGCAGTTCTTC. The J gene is TRBJ2-1, the V gene TRBV2; D call uncertain. Trimming stripped 1 base from V and 4 bases from J, with 14 bases between. CDR1 is SNHLY, CDR2 FYNNEI, per germline. The CDR3 has 16 residues.

This clonotype was recorded a few times. The chain combines TRBV11-2 with TRBJ2-3; 10 bases match TRBD1. Germline values: CDR1 SGHAT, CDR2 FQNNGV. This CDR3 has 16 residues. The V and J ends lost 0 bases and 6 bases, in that order; junction bases with no gene match: 6. CDR3 DNA sequence: TGTGCCAGCAGCTTAGAGCCGGGACAGGGGTACGATACGCAGTATTTT. It codes for CASSLEPGQGYDTQYF. Drawing the rest from reference TRBV11-2 and TRBJ2-3, the complete variable domain is EAGVAQSPRYKIIEKRQSVAFWCNPISGHATLYWYQQILGQGPKLLIQFQNNGVVDDSQLPKDRFSAERLKGVDSTLKIQPAKLEDSAVYLCASSLEPGQGYDTQYFGPGTRLTVL.

The table lists this clonotype with many counts. This chain links TRBV7-8 with TRBJ2-5, with D unclear. V was trimmed by 3 bases and J by 5 bases, leaving 4 bases between them. Germline V lookup: CDR1 SGHVS, CDR2 FQNEAQ. This CDR3 has 11 residues. CDR3 protein: CASSFSETQYF. CDR3 in DNA: TGTGCCAGCAGCTTTTCGGAGACCCAGTACTTC.

This rearrangement joins TRBV6-5 to TRBJ2-2, with 7 bases aligning to TRBD1. V gave up 6 bases and J gave up 4 bases; unmatched junction bases: 11. Germline V gives CDR1 MNHEY, CDR2 SVGAGI. The CDR3 is made up of 16 amino acids. The chain's CDR3 is CASSPGRGQFTGELFF. The CDR3 DNA sequence: TGTGCCAGCAGCCCCGGTAGGGGACAGTTCACCGGGGAGCTGTTTTTT.

The chain is built from TRBV27 and TRBJ1-1, with 7 bases lining up with TRBD1. CDR1 MNHEY and CDR2 SMNVEV come from the germline V gene (reference sequence). CDR3 length: 14 residues. The ends lost 6 bases at V and 1 base at J; junction bases unmatched: 5. The CDR3 is CASRTGRENTEAFF. The CDR3 DNA reads TGTGCCAGCAGGACAGGGCGGGAGAACACTGAAGCTTTCTTT.

This clonotype was found many times. V usage is TRBV6-4 and J usage is TRBJ2-1, with 10 positions matching TRBD2. CDR3 length: 14 residues. V was clipped by 8 bases and J by 6 bases; unmatched bases: 7. The germline V gene encodes CDR1 MRHNA and CDR2 SNTAGT. CDR3 sequence: CASGVAGGINEQFF. The CDR3 nucleotides are TGTGCCAGCGGAGTAGCGGGAGGAATCAATGAGCAGTTCTTC.

This clonotype was recorded many times. The chain carries TRBV3-1 and TRBJ1-2, with a possible D match to TRBD1 (6 bases). This CDR3 comprises 13 residues. The V end was cut by 0 bases, the J end by 6 bases, with 8 bases between. Looked up from germline, CDR1 is LGHDT and CDR2 is YNNKEL (reference sequence). The CDR3 loop is CASSQDSGDGYTF. The CDR3, as DNA: TGTGCCAGCAGCCAAGATTCAGGGGATGGCTACACCTTC.

This clonotype showed up many times. The rearrangement uses TRBV6-5 and TRBJ2-1; 8 bases match TRBD2. From germline, CDR1 is MNHEY and CDR2 SVGAGI. The CDR3 length is 16 residues. Trimming took 6 bases from V and 4 from J; bases not matched to a gene: 11. In DNA, the CDR3 is TGTGCCAGCAGACAAAGCGGGAGAGGGCAGTACAATGAGCAGTTCTTC. The encoded protein is CASRQSGRGQYNEQFF.

Ten or more counts support this clonotype. V is TRBV7-9 and J is TRBJ1-1; 7 bases align to TRBD1. This CDR3 has 14 residues. The junction had 3 bases not matched to a gene; V was cut back by 0 bases and J by 5 bases. CDR1 and CDR2 from the germline V gene are SEHNR and FQNEAQ (reference sequence). The CDR3 protein is CASSLAAGQTEAFF. The CDR3 nucleotides read TGTGCCAGCAGCTTAGCGGCGGGACAGACTGAAGCTTTCTTT.

V usage is TRBV20-1 and J usage is TRBJ1-2; the match to TRBD1 covers 11 bases. Germline V gene lookup returns CDR1 DFQATT and CDR2 SNEGSKA (reference sequence). The CDR3 length is 17 residues. Germline trimming cut 7 bases from V and 4 bases from J; bases unmatched to any gene: 17. In nucleotides, the CDR3 is TGCAGTGTTCAAAGCCCGGGACAGGGGGGCTACGGCTATGGCTACACCTTC. Its translation: CSVQSPGQGGYGYGYTF.

At least ten counts were recorded for this clonotype. V is TRBV24-1 and J is TRBJ1-2; TRBD1 aligns across 9 bases. CDR3 length: 16 residues. The ends lost 3 bases at V and 3 bases at J; junction bases unmatched: 7. Germline V gene data show CDR1 as KGHDR and CDR2 as SFDVKD. The CDR3 DNA is TGTGCCACCAGTGATCCCGGGACAGGGAATGACTATGGCTACACCTTC. It yields the protein CATSDPGTGNDYGYTF.

At least ten counts were recorded for this clonotype. This chain joins TRBV28 and TRBJ2-5; D not resolved. The ends were cut back, 7 bases at V and 1 base at J, with 13 bases in the middle. This CDR3 spans 14 amino acids. CDR1 is MDHEN, CDR2 SYDVKM, per germline. CDR3 nucleotides: TGTGCCAGCACCCCCCCGGCAGTCCAAGAGACCCAGTACTTC. This sequence encodes CASTPPAVQETQYF. Filled out from reference TRBV28 and TRBJ2-5, the complete variable domain reads DVKVTQSSRYLVKRTGEKVFLECVQDMDHENMFWYRQDPGLGLRLIYFSYDVKMKEKGDIPEGYSVSREKKERFSLILESASTNQTSMYLCASTPPAVQETQYFGPGTRLLVL.